This TCR beta chain is from a study of T cell repertoires in cytomegalovirus infection. As for the study in general: Selection of CMV epitopes for the study included recently identified HLA-C-restricted and well-studied HLA-B-restricted ones. Based on public TCR beta signatures, there were indications of CMV infection and of a matching HLA type. General observations from the study: Ex vivo responses were dominated by HLA-C-restricted CMV-specific TCR beta clonotypes. Identification of carriers of CMV plus the relevant HLA was achieved through cumulative public TCR beta family frequency.

TCRdb analysed the reads with MiXCR anew, one entry per CDR3 protein. The sample has about 770,000 distinct CDR3 sequences, 25% to 35% seen once. CDR1 is MNHEY, CDR2 SVGAGI, per germline. V was cut by 0 bases and J by 1 base, with 12 bases left in between. This CDR3 region has 16 residues. The sample holds a few counts of this clonotype. Its antigen remains unidentified. This material consisted of cultured CD8+ T cells from PBMCs, taken from culture after CMV antigen stimulation. The TCR comes from a human donor in good health (CMV status not recorded). Some clones in this sample may be carry-over from other donors' samples. The chain uses TRBV6-5 and TRBJ2-5, with D possibly TRBD1 on 6 matching bases. CDR3 sequence: CASSYSDWTVQETQYF. In DNA, the CDR3 is TGTGCCAGCAGTTACTCTGATTGGACAGTCCAAGAGACCCAGTACTTC.